Presented here are 19 T cell receptor beta chains from one specimen sequenced in a study of naive and memory T cell subsets. Study conclusions and caveats: Possibly reflecting memory cells re-expressing CD45RA, a few larger clonotypes occurred in naive repertoires, especially CD8.

These TCRs are of unknown antigen specificity. An equimolar mix of two oligonucleotides served as the beta constant-region primer for TRBC1 and TRBC2. The ligated cDNA underwent four PCR rounds using SP2 and nested alpha and beta constant-region primers. Each CDR3 protein is one row after TCRdb ran MiXCR on the UMI-ligation and nested PCR reads. The sample holds over 130,000 distinct CDR3 sequences, more than 15% seen once. Sequencing was performed on naive CD8+ T cells from blood. Receptors originate from a human donor in good health.

The chain has TRBV4-1 and TRBJ1-2; tentatively, D is TRBD1 (6 bases). V lost 2 bases to trimming and J lost 3 bases, with 10 bases between them. Germline lookup yields CDR1 MGHRA and CDR2 YSYEKL. CDR3 length: 14 amino acids. CDR3 sequence reads: CASSQNRVDYGYTF. The CDR3 nucleotides are TGCGCCAGCAGCCAAAACAGGGTCGACTATGGCTACACCTTC.

This clonotype occurred a few times. The rearrangement uses TRBV19 and TRBJ1-5; a weak D match, TRBD1 (5 bases). This CDR3 is built from 15 residues. Germline lookup yields CDR1 LNHDA and CDR2 SQIVND (reference sequence). V lost 7 bases and J lost 4, with 17 bases in between. CDR3 residues: CASKSGEVVNQPQHF. The CDR3 region has the DNA TGTGCCAGTAAATCGGGGGAAGTGGTTAATCAGCCCCAGCATTTT.

This clonotype occurred a few times. This sequence joins TRBV20-1 and TRBJ2-1; D not certain. Germline CDR1 reads DFQATT; CDR2 reads SNEGSKA (reference sequence). Trimming pared 4 bases from V and 5 bases from J, leaving 12 bases between. CDR3 length equals 13 residues. The CDR3 bases are TGCAGTGCTACCGGCCGGGCCGACAATGAGCAGTTCTTC. Its protein product is CSATGRADNEQFF.

The chain joins TRBV14 to TRBJ2-1; unclear D gene. Germline assignment: CDR1 SGHDN and CDR2 FVKESK. Trimming cost V 6 bases and J 4 bases, with 10 bases left between them. The length of the CDR3 is 13 residues. The CDR3 spells CASRQQNYNEQFF. CDR3 DNA: TGTGCCAGCAGGCAACAAAATTACAATGAGCAGTTCTTC. Based on the CDR3 plus reference TRBV14 and TRBJ2-1, the full variable domain is EAGVTQFPSHSVIEKGQTVTLRCDPISGHDNLYWYRRVMGKEIKFLLHFVKESKQDESGMPNNRFLAERTGGTYSTLKVQPAELEDSGVYFCASRQQNYNEQFFGPGTRLTVL.

This clonotype was counted a few times. The chain carries TRBV4-1 and TRBJ2-3; TRBD2 matches at 8 bases. After removal of 0 bases from V and 4 bases from J, the junction contained 12 bases not matched to a gene. CDR3 length: 18 residues. Germline V gene sequence: CDR1 MGHRA, CDR2 YSYEKL. As DNA, the CDR3 is TGCGCCAGCAGCCAAGATCTCCCCGGGACTAGTCTCGCAGATACGCAGTATTTT. Residues: CASSQDLPGTSLADTQYF.

In this sample, this clonotype turned up a few times. This rearrangement joins TRBV15 to TRBJ2-1, with D unclear. Germline CDR1 and CDR2: LNHNV and YYDKDF (reference sequence). The V and J ends lost 5 bases and 2 bases respectively, with 25 bases between them. CDR3 size: 19 residues. The CDR3 region has the DNA TGTGCCACCAGCCCCCACCCCCCCCCTTCTCCGACAACCTACAATGAGCAGTTCTTC. It is translated as CATSPHPPPSPTTYNEQFF.

This clonotype was counted only a few times. V and J are TRBV29-1 and TRBJ2-7; unclear D gene. The germline V and J ends were trimmed by 5 bases and 1 base, with 15 bases remaining between them. Germline V gives CDR1 SQVTM, CDR2 ANQGSEA. The CDR3 runs to 14 residues. In DNA form, the CDR3 reads TGCAGCGTTCGTGGTGTGGGGTTATCCTACGAGCAGTACTTC. Residues: CSVRGVGLSYEQYF.

This chain joins TRBV5-6 and TRBJ2-4; D might be TRBD1 (5 bases). The germline V and J ends were trimmed by 4 bases and 5 bases, with 10 bases remaining between them. There are 13 residues in the CDR3. Germline V gives CDR1 SGHDT, CDR2 YYEEEE. CDR3 nucleotide sequence: TGTGCCAGCAGCCCGACAGAGGAAAACATTCAGTACTTC. Translated, it gives CASSPTEENIQYF.

This clonotype was observed a handful of times. J is TRBJ2-7 and V is TRBV4-1; D could derive from TRBD1 or TRBD2 (5 bases each). V dropped 1 base and J dropped 5 bases, with 12 bases sitting between them. Per germline, CDR1 MGHRA and CDR2 YSYEKL. The CDR3 spans 14 residues. CDR3 DNA: TGCGCCAGCAGCCAAGTTGGGGACCTGGACGAGCAGTACTTC. Residues: CASSQVGDLDEQYF.

The V gene is TRBV7-9, the J gene TRBJ2-3; TRBD2 agrees at 7 bases. V lost 7 bases, J lost 4 bases, and 11 bases stayed unmatched. CDR3 size: 15 residues. Germline lookup yields CDR1 SEHNR and CDR2 FQNEAQ (reference sequence). DNA for the CDR3: TGTGCCAGCACCGTAGCGGGCCAGGGCGCAGATACGCAGTATTTT. This translates into CASTVAGQGADTQYF.

In this sample, this clonotype turned up many times. The chain combines TRBV7-9 with TRBJ2-7; 7 nucleotides match TRBD2. Germline V CDR1 and CDR2: SEHNR, FQNEAQ (reference sequence). The junction had 14 bases not matched to a gene; V was cut back by 4 bases and J by 2 bases. This CDR3 has 17 residues. The CDR3 sequence is CASSSQTGGFDPYEQYF. The CDR3 coding sequence is TGTGCCAGCAGCTCTCAAACCGGGGGGTTCGACCCCTACGAGCAGTACTTC. Complete variable domain (other parts from reference TRBV7-9 and TRBJ2-7): DTGVSQNPRHKITKRGQNVTFRCDPISEHNRLYWYRQTLGQGPEFLTYFQNEAQLEKSRLLSDRFSAERPKGSFSTLEIQRTEQGDSAMYLCASSSQTGGFDPYEQYFGPGTRLTVT.

This clonotype was counted between two and nine times. The chain is built from TRBV13 and TRBJ2-7; D is uncertain. The CDR3 is 13 amino acids. Trimming took 0 bases from V and 7 from J, leaving 10 bases between them. Germline CDR1 and CDR2: PRHDT and FYEKMQ (reference sequence). CDR3 region: CASSLGPRREQYF. The CDR3 coding sequence is TGTGCCAGCAGCTTAGGCCCGAGGCGGGAGCAGTACTTC.

Here the CDR3 reads CASSQKTGSDVFAQYF. The CDR3 nucleotides are TGTGCCAGCAGCCAGAAGACAGGGTCTGATGTTTTTGCGCAGTATTTT. The V call is TRBV3-1, the J call TRBJ2-3; 7 positions agree with TRBD1. Trimming at V came to 3 bases and at J to 10 bases, leaving 16 bases not matched to a gene. The CDR3 spans 16 residues. Per the germline V gene, CDR1 is LGHDT and CDR2 is YNNKEL (reference sequence).

This clonotype was recorded many times. This chain joins TRBV6-5 and TRBJ1-5; D perhaps matches TRBD1 (5 bases). The germline gives CDR1 MNHEY, CDR2 SVGAGI. The CDR3 consists of 14 residues. The ends were cut back, 6 bases at V and 4 bases at J, with 13 bases in the middle. This chain's CDR3 is CASSPGEGNQPQHF. As DNA, the CDR3 is TGTGCCAGCAGCCCGGGGGAAGGAAATCAGCCCCAGCATTTT.

This clonotype has only a few counts. J is TRBJ1-5 and V is TRBV28, with D unclear. This CDR3 comprises 16 residues. Germline-derived CDR1 and CDR2 are MDHEN and SYDVKM. The ends were cut back, 7 bases at V and 4 bases at J, with 20 bases in the middle. Here the CDR3 DNA reads TGTGCCAGCACCTTATACGCGGCCGGGATTAATCAGCCCCAGCATTTT. Its protein product is CASTLYAAGINQPQHF.

This clonotype was counted a few times. The rearrangement links TRBV28 to TRBJ2-1; 13 bases align to TRBD2. This CDR3 region has 17 residues. With 7 bases clipped from V and 2 bases from J, the junction kept 8 bases outside the gene matches. Germline V lookup: CDR1 MDHEN, CDR2 SYDVKM. The CDR3 is CASTDGLAGDPYNEQFF. The CDR3 DNA reads as TGTGCCAGCACCGACGGACTAGCGGGAGATCCCTACAATGAGCAGTTCTTC.

The chain has TRBV28 and TRBJ1-5, with 9 bases lining up with TRBD1. Germline V gene lookup returns CDR1 MDHEN and CDR2 SYDVKM. The CDR3 totals 14 residues. The V segment lost 6 bases and the J segment 4 bases; nucleotides outside the gene matches: 4. CDR3 nucleotide sequence: TGTGCCAGCAGGGACAGGGGTAATAATCAGCCCCAGCATTTT. The encoded protein is CASRDRGNNQPQHF.

The rearrangement links TRBV3-1 to TRBJ2-7; 10 bases agree with TRBD2. CDR1 and CDR2 (germline): LGHDT, YNNKEL (reference sequence). The CDR3 contains 17 residues. Germline trimming cut 0 bases from V and 1 base from J; bases unmatched to any gene: 6. In DNA form, the CDR3 reads TGTGCCAGCAGCCAAGATGGTAGCGGGAGGCTTTCCTACGAGCAGTACTTC. Its translation: CASSQDGSGRLSYEQYF.

The rearrangement uses TRBV3-1 and TRBJ2-7; D gene unclear. Germline CDR1 reads LGHDT; CDR2 reads YNNKEL (reference sequence). V was cut by 0 bases and J by 3 bases, with 15 bases left in between. The CDR3 sequence is 16 residues long. The CDR3 is CASSQDKGLVDYEQYF. CDR3 sequence (DNA): TGTGCCAGCAGCCAAGATAAGGGCCTAGTGGACTACGAGCAGTACTTC.